This T cell receptor beta chain is from a study of yellow fever vaccine responses in identical twins. Findings and limits, study-wide: Reportedly, twins' vaccine T cell responses looked partly convergent and partly personalized.

About this clonotype itself: Its antigen remains unknown.

The CDR3 consists of 14 residues. TCRdb processed the RT-PCR reads anew with MiXCR; each CDR3 protein has one entry. The profile shows roughly 6,900 distinct CDR3 sequences, less than 90% of them singletons. The J gene is TRBJ2-5, the V gene TRBV12-2; TRBD1 was called by the table and not checked on the DNA. TRBV12-2 is shown as a pseudogene. The sample here was T cells from blood (PBMCs), unsorted or a sorted subset (not recorded which), taken before or after yellow fever vaccination (not recorded which). This sequence originates from a young woman who received the yellow fever vaccine. The chain's CDR3 is CASRSQDYEETQYF. Here the CDR3 DNA reads TGTGCAAGTCGTTCACAGGACTACGAAGAGACCCAGTACTTC.